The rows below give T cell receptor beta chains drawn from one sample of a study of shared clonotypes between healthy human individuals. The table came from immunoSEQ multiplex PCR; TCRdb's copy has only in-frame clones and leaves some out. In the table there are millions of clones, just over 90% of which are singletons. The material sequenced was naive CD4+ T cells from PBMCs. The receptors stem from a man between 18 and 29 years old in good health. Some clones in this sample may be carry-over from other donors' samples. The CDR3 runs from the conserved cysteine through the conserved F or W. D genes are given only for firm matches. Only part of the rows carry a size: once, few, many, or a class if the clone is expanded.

CDR3 DNA: TGTGCCAGCAGCTTGGATGGCGGGGGCCGCACAGATACGCAGTATTTT
CDR3 protein: CASSLDGGGRTDTQYF
clone size: NA
V gene: TRBV5-6
CDR3 length: 16
J gene: TRBJ2-3
D gene: NA

CDR3 DNA: TGTGCCAGCAATCAGGGGGACAGCACTAAATATAGCAATCAGCCCCAGCATTTT
CDR3 protein: CASNQGDSTKYSNQPQHF
clone size: NA
V gene: TRBV2
CDR3 length: 18
J gene: TRBJ1-5
D gene: TRBD1

CDR3 DNA: TGTGCCAGCAGTTACTATCCCGGGAGGTACGAGCAGTACTTC
CDR3 protein: CASSYYPGRYEQYF
clone size: NA
V gene: TRBV6-5
CDR3 length: 14
J gene: TRBJ2-7
D gene: TRBD2

CDR3 DNA: TGTGCCAGCTCACCTCCACAGGGTCAAGAGACCCAGTACTTC
CDR3 protein: CASSPPQGQETQYF
clone size: NA
V gene: TRBV18
CDR3 length: 14
J gene: TRBJ2-5
D gene: NA

CDR3 DNA: TGTGCCAGCAGCTTAACTAGAGTTAATGAGCAGTTCTTC
CDR3 protein: CASSLTRVNEQFF
clone size: NA
V gene: TRBV7-3
CDR3 length: 13
J gene: TRBJ2-1
D gene: NA

CDR3 DNA: TGTGCCAGCAGCTATTTAAGGGGACAGGGAAGTTACGAGCAGTACTTC
CDR3 protein: CASSYLRGQGSYEQYF
clone size: NA
V gene: TRBV7-2
CDR3 length: 16
J gene: TRBJ2-7
D gene: TRBD1

CDR3 DNA: TGCGCCAGCAGCCCAGGACTAGTCTCCTACAATGAGCAGTTCTTC
CDR3 protein: CASSPGLVSYNEQFF
clone size: NA
V gene: TRBV5-1
CDR3 length: 15
J gene: TRBJ2-1
D gene: TRBD2

CDR3 DNA: TGTGCCAGTAGTATAGGGGGGCCCGAGACCCAGTACTTC
CDR3 protein: CASSIGGPETQYF
clone size: NA
V gene: TRBV19
CDR3 length: 13
J gene: TRBJ2-5
D gene: NA

CDR3 DNA: TGCGCCAGCAGCTGGGATGGGACAGCAAATGAAAAACTGTTTTTT
CDR3 protein: CASSWDGTANEKLFF
clone size: NA
V gene: TRBV5-1
CDR3 length: 15
J gene: TRBJ1-4
D gene: TRBD1

CDR3 DNA: TGTGCCAGCAGTTCTCACCTGACAGTGAACACTGAAGCTTTCTTT
CDR3 protein: CASSSHLTVNTEAFF
clone size: NA
V gene: TRBV28
CDR3 length: 15
J gene: TRBJ1-1
D gene: NA

CDR3 DNA: TGCGCCAGCAGCTTGGCCTTTGGGACTAGCGGGAATCTCTACGAGCAGTACTTC
CDR3 protein: CASSLAFGTSGNLYEQYF
clone size: NA
V gene: TRBV5-1
CDR3 length: 18
J gene: TRBJ2-7
D gene: TRBD2

CDR3 DNA: TGTGCCAGCGGCCCTTATGGCTACACCTTC
CDR3 protein: CASGPYGYTF
clone size: NA
V gene: TRBV28
CDR3 length: 10
J gene: TRBJ1-2
D gene: NA

CDR3 DNA: TGTGCCAGCAGCTTGGCGGACCGACCCCGGTACTTC
CDR3 protein: CASSLADRPRYF
clone size: NA
V gene: TRBV5-4
CDR3 length: 12
J gene: TRBJ2-5
D gene: NA

CDR3 DNA: TGTGCCAGCAGCTTATTTTCGCACACTGAAGCTTTCTTT
CDR3 protein: CASSLFSHTEAFF
clone size: few
V gene: TRBV7-3
CDR3 length: 13
J gene: TRBJ1-1
D gene: NA

CDR3 DNA: TGCGCCAGCAGCCAAGAAGGGGTGGATACGCAGTATTTT
CDR3 protein: CASSQEGVDTQYF
clone size: NA
V gene: TRBV4-3
CDR3 length: 13
J gene: TRBJ2-3
D gene: NA

CDR3 DNA: TGTGCCACCCTCCGGTCCCGTGGTGGAAACACCATATATTTT
CDR3 protein: CATLRSRGGNTIYF
clone size: NA
V gene: TRBV6-1
CDR3 length: 14
J gene: TRBJ1-3
D gene: NA

CDR3 DNA: TGTGCCAGCAGTTCTACAGGGGGCGCGGGCACTGAAGCTTTCTTT
CDR3 protein: CASSSTGGAGTEAFF
clone size: once
V gene: TRBV2
CDR3 length: 15
J gene: TRBJ1-1
D gene: TRBD1

CDR3 DNA: TGTGCCAGCAGTTTAGGGGGGGCGGGACTCGGAGATACGCAGTATTTT
CDR3 protein: CASSLGGAGLGDTQYF
clone size: NA
V gene: TRBV28
CDR3 length: 16
J gene: TRBJ2-3
D gene: NA

CDR3 DNA: TGCGCCAGCAGACCCGGGACTAGCGCCTACAATGAGCAGTTCTTC
CDR3 protein: CASRPGTSAYNEQFF
clone size: once
V gene: TRBV4-3
CDR3 length: 15
J gene: TRBJ2-1
D gene: TRBD2

CDR3 DNA: TGTGCCAGCAGCAGACAGGGGTACAATGAGCAGTTCTTC
CDR3 protein: CASSRQGYNEQFF
clone size: NA
V gene: TRBV6-4
CDR3 length: 13
J gene: TRBJ2-1
D gene: TRBD1

CDR3 DNA: TGCGCCAGCAGCTTGGGGTCCTGGCAGGGGCAGGAAGAAGCTTTCTTT
CDR3 protein: CASSLGSWQGQEEAFF
clone size: NA
V gene: TRBV5-1
CDR3 length: 16
J gene: TRBJ1-1
D gene: NA

CDR3 DNA: TGTGCCAGCCGGAGCCGACAGGGGGGGACCGGGGAGCTGTTTTTT
CDR3 protein: CASRSRQGGTGELFF
clone size: NA
V gene: TRBV2
CDR3 length: 15
J gene: TRBJ2-2
D gene: TRBD1

CDR3 DNA: TGCGCCAGCAGCTCTCGGGAGGACCGGTTGAAGAACGAGCAGTACTTC
CDR3 protein: CASSSREDRLKNEQYF
clone size: NA
V gene: TRBV4-1
CDR3 length: 16
J gene: TRBJ2-7
D gene: TRBD2

CDR3 DNA: TGCAGTGCTATAATACAGTATGGCTACACCTTC
CDR3 protein: CSAIIQYGYTF
clone size: once
V gene: TRBV20-1
CDR3 length: 11
J gene: TRBJ1-2
D gene: NA

CDR3 DNA: TGCGCCAGCAGCCACCGAGCGGGCTCCTACAATGAGCAGTTCTTC
CDR3 protein: CASSHRAGSYNEQFF
clone size: NA
V gene: TRBV4-1
CDR3 length: 15
J gene: TRBJ2-1
D gene: NA

CDR3 DNA: TGTGCCAGCAGTTTAGGACAGGGGGGGGATCAGCCCCAGCATTTT
CDR3 protein: CASSLGQGGDQPQHF
clone size: NA
V gene: TRBV28
CDR3 length: 15
J gene: TRBJ1-5
D gene: TRBD1

CDR3 DNA: TGTGCCAGCAGCTTAGCCGGGGGCGGTTCCTACGAGCAGTACTTC
CDR3 protein: CASSLAGGGSYEQYF
clone size: NA
V gene: TRBV7-2
CDR3 length: 15
J gene: TRBJ2-7
D gene: NA

CDR3 DNA: TGTGCCAGCAGCCCCTTCGACGCATACAATGAGCAGTTCTTC
CDR3 protein: CASSPFDAYNEQFF
clone size: once
V gene: TRBV7-9
CDR3 length: 14
J gene: TRBJ2-1
D gene: NA

CDR3 DNA: TGTGCCAGCAGCCAAGGGACGGGAGGAGGAGAAGATACGCAGTATTTT
CDR3 protein: CASSQGTGGGEDTQYF
clone size: NA
V gene: TRBV14
CDR3 length: 16
J gene: TRBJ2-3
D gene: TRBD2

CDR3 DNA: TGTGCCAGCAGTTTAGATTCGGCGGGAAGATACAATGAGCAGTTCTTC
CDR3 protein: CASSLDSAGRYNEQFF
clone size: NA
V gene: TRBV27
CDR3 length: 16
J gene: TRBJ2-1
D gene: NA

CDR3 DNA: TGTGCCAGCAGACAGGCAAATCCTGACTACGAGCAGTACTTC
CDR3 protein: CASRQANPDYEQYF
clone size: NA
V gene: TRBV28
CDR3 length: 14
J gene: TRBJ2-7
D gene: NA

CDR3 DNA: TGTGCCAGCAGCTATACAGGGGGCGGGGAAAAACTGTTTTTT
CDR3 protein: CASSYTGGGEKLFF
clone size: NA
V gene: TRBV7-9
CDR3 length: 14
J gene: TRBJ1-4
D gene: TRBD1

CDR3 DNA: TGTGCCAGCAGTGAAGCCAGCAATCAGCCCCAGCATTTT
CDR3 protein: CASSEASNQPQHF
clone size: once
V gene: TRBV6-1
CDR3 length: 13
J gene: TRBJ1-5
D gene: NA

CDR3 DNA: TGCGCCAGCAGCTTGGACCCGATGGCGGGGAGGGGAGAGACCCAGTACTTC
CDR3 protein: CASSLDPMAGRGETQYF
clone size: NA
V gene: TRBV5-1
CDR3 length: 17
J gene: TRBJ2-5
D gene: TRBD2

CDR3 DNA: TGTGCCAGCAGCTTGACCGCAACTAGCGGGATGGCCGGGGAGCTGTTTTTT
CDR3 protein: CASSLTATSGMAGELFF
clone size: NA
V gene: TRBV5-5
CDR3 length: 17
J gene: TRBJ2-2
D gene: TRBD2

CDR3 DNA: TGCAGCGTTGAAGGGGCTTCTAATGAAAAACTGTTTTTT
CDR3 protein: CSVEGASNEKLFF
clone size: NA
V gene: TRBV29-1
CDR3 length: 13
J gene: TRBJ1-4
D gene: NA

CDR3 DNA: TGTGCCAGCAGCTTAGGTTTAGGGGTTGGAGTTGATGGCTACACCTTC
CDR3 protein: CASSLGLGVGVDGYTF
clone size: NA
V gene: TRBV7-2
CDR3 length: 16
J gene: TRBJ1-2
D gene: NA

CDR3 DNA: TGTGCCAGTAGTATCGGGGGTATCTCTGGGGCCAACGTCCTGACTTTC
CDR3 protein: CASSIGGISGANVLTF
clone size: NA
V gene: TRBV19
CDR3 length: 16
J gene: TRBJ2-6
D gene: NA

CDR3 DNA: TGTGCCAGCAGTGAGACCATGGGGAGCACAGATACGCAGTATTTT
CDR3 protein: CASSETMGSTDTQYF
clone size: NA
V gene: TRBV25-1
CDR3 length: 15
J gene: TRBJ2-3
D gene: NA

CDR3 DNA: TGTGCCAGCATGTTCTTTTGGGGGAAAAATCAGCCCCAGCATTTT
CDR3 protein: CASMFFWGKNQPQHF
clone size: NA
V gene: TRBV5-6
CDR3 length: 15
J gene: TRBJ1-5
D gene: NA

CDR3 DNA: TGTGCCAGCAGCTCAAGCGGACAGGGATGGTACGAGCAGTACTTC
CDR3 protein: CASSSSGQGWYEQYF
clone size: NA
V gene: TRBV7-2
CDR3 length: 15
J gene: TRBJ2-7
D gene: TRBD1

CDR3 DNA: TGTGCCAGCTCTCAATTAGAGGGACAGGGGTTCGGCTACACCTTC
CDR3 protein: CASSQLEGQGFGYTF
clone size: NA
V gene: TRBV18
CDR3 length: 15
J gene: TRBJ1-2
D gene: TRBD1

CDR3 DNA: TGTGCCAGCAGCTCGAGAATAGCGGGACTTAACACCGGGGAGCTGTTTTTT
CDR3 protein: CASSSRIAGLNTGELFF
clone size: NA
V gene: TRBV7-9
CDR3 length: 17
J gene: TRBJ2-2
D gene: TRBD2

CDR3 DNA: TGTGCCAGCAGTGCCTTAGCGGGAGGGCTCCAAGAGACCCAGTACTTC
CDR3 protein: CASSALAGGLQETQYF
clone size: once
V gene: TRBV6-1
CDR3 length: 16
J gene: TRBJ2-5
D gene: TRBD2